This TCR beta chain was obtained from a study of regulatory T cells in long-lasting Graves disease. CDR1 is MNHEY and CDR2 is SVGEGT in the germline V gene. The CDR3 has 15 amino acids. V was trimmed by 2 bases and J by 7 bases, leaving 12 bases between them. Arm-PCR with iRepertoire HTBI primers amplified the CDR3 regions for these TCR beta libraries. TCRdb used MiXCR to reprocess the multiplex PCR reads, holding one entry per CDR3 protein. This table has about 200,000 distinct CDR3 sequences, approximately 18% appearing once. This clonotype appeared many times. Time point described: newly diagnosed GD, antithyroid drugs for less than 3 months. PBMCs provided the RNA from which the TCR library was made. These data were also filed under a second study, of T cells in Graves' hyperthyroidism and ophthalmopathy.

Sequences were derived from peripheral blood mononuclear cells (PBMCs), sampled at new diagnosis, from a patient treated with antithyroid drugs. This receptor was identified in a woman aged 25 to 39 with Graves disease. The chain employs TRBV6-2 or TRBV6-3 and TRBJ1-6; D uncertain. In DNA form, the CDR3 reads TGTGCCAGCAGTTACGTCGGGAGGCAGAATTCACCCCTCCACTTT. It is translated as CASSYVGRQNSPLHF.